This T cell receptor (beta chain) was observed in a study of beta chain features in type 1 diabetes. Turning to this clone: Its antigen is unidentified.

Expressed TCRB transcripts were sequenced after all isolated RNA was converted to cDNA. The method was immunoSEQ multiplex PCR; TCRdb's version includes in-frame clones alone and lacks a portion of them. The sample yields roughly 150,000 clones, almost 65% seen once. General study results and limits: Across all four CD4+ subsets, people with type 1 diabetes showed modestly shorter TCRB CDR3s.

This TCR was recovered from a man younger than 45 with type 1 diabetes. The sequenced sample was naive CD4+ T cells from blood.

For the CDR3, the DNA is TGTGCCAGCAGTTTTGATAGGGGAAACACCGGGGAGCTGTTTTTT. Its translation is CASSFDRGNTGELFF. This chain joins TRBV28 and TRBJ2-2; D is possibly TRBD1 (5 bases). The CDR3 length is 15 residues. From germline, CDR1 is MDHEN and CDR2 SYDVKM. The ends were cut back, 3 bases at V and 2 bases at J, with 10 bases in the middle. Together with reference TRBV28 and TRBJ2-2, the CDR3 gives the full variable domain: DVKVTQSSRYLVKRTGEKVFLECVQDMDHENMFWYRQDPGLGLRLIYFSYDVKMKEKGDIPEGYSVSREKKERFSLILESASTNQTSMYLCASSFDRGNTGELFFGEGSRLTVL.